This T cell receptor (beta chain) was recovered during a study of OX40 agonist ivuxolimab in advanced cancers. Study-wide context: Patients took ivuxolimab, an agonistic anti-OX40 (CD134) antibody.

Study results and caveats: Partial responders at 0.1-3.0 mg/kg showed near-lowest clonal expansion. Normalized T-cell clonal expansion was also low in some nonresponders.

Looked up from germline, CDR1 is MNHEY and CDR2 is SMNVEV (reference sequence). V lost 5 bases, J lost 1 base, and 7 bases stayed unmatched. This CDR3 comprises 15 residues. On this clone: Its antigen is as yet unknown.

Some clones are missing from TCRdb's copy, which holds only in-frame ones; the method was immunoSEQ multiplex PCR. The table lists tens of thousands of clones, roughly 81% of them singletons. This rearrangement joins TRBV27 to TRBJ2-5; 7 positions match TRBD1. The source material was CD4+ or CD8+ T cells sorted from blood, sampled in a trial of the OX40 agonist ivuxolimab. This receptor was taken from an adult with an advanced solid tumor such as melanoma, head and neck, liver or kidney cancer. The CDR3 nucleotides read TGTGCCAGCAGTACTACCAGGGGGTTCCAAGAGACCCAGTACTTC. Translated: CASSTTRGFQETQYF.